This TCR beta chain was sequenced in a study of tumor-infiltrating lymphocytes in primary liver carcinoma. Study-wide background: The cohort consisted of patients whose primary liver carcinoma was surgically resected. General study findings and limits: Lesser overlap characterized tumor-adjacent and tumor-blood pairs relative to tumor region pairs.

The CDR3 sequence is 14 residues long. The germline V and J ends were trimmed by 3 bases and 1 base, with 11 bases remaining between them. Germline lookup yields CDR1 SQVTM and CDR2 ANQGSEA. This clonotype came up many times. As yet, its antigen is unknown. Germline DNA was also extracted, while the blood RNA originated from unsorted whole blood. Constant-region priming of 500 ng total RNA yielded TCR beta cDNA. Three rounds of nested multiplex PCR with slightly modified ARM-PCR produced TCR beta libraries. Investigators reported that the first two PCR rounds, at 10 to 11 cycles each, used TRBV1-TRBV30 forward primers with a C-beta reverse primer. TCRdb re-called the multiplex PCR reads with MiXCR, one entry per CDR3 protein. The profile covers about 180,000 distinct CDR3 sequences, with over 45% appearing a single time and approximately 68% taken by the ten largest.

Sequencing was carried out using peripheral blood. The chain joins TRBV29-1 to TRBJ2-3; possibly TRBD2 for D (6 bases). This TCR was sampled from a man aged 35 to 55 with primary liver carcinoma and hepatitis B virus infection. The CDR3 loop is CSVDGGRGTDTQYF. The CDR3 nucleotides are TGCAGCGTTGACGGGGGTAGGGGCACAGATACGCAGTATTTT.